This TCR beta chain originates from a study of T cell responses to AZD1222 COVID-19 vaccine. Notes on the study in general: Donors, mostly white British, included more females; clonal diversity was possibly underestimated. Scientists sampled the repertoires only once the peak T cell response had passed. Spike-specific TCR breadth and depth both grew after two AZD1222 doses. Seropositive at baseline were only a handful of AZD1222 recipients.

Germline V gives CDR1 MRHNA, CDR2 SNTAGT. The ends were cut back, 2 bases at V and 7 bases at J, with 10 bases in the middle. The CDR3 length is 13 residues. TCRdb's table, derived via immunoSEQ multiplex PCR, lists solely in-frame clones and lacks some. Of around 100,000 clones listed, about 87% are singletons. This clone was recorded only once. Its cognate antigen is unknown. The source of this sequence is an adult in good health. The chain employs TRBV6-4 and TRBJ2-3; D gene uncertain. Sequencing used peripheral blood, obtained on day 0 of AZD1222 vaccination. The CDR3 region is CASSDLPANTQYF. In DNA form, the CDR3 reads TGTGCCAGCAGTGACCTCCCAGCGAATACGCAGTATTTT.